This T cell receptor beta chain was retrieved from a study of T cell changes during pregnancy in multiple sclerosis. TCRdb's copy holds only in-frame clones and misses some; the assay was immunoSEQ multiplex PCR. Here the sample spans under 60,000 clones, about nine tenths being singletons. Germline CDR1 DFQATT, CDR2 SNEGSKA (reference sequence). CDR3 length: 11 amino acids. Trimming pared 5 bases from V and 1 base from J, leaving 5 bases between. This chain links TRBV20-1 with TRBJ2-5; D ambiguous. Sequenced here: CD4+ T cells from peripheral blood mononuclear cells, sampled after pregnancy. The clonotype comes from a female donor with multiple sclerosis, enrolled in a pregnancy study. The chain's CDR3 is CSAPPQETQYF. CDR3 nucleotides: TGCAGTGCTCCTCCCCAAGAGACCCAGTACTTC.